These 21 T cell receptor beta chains came from one sample sequenced in a study of OX40 agonist ivuxolimab in advanced cancers. Measured with immunoSEQ multiplex PCR; TCRdb has only the in-frame clones, and not every one. The sample lists about 73,000 clones; 92% were seen once. The material sequenced was CD4+ or CD8+ T cells sorted from blood, taken in a trial of the OX40 agonist ivuxolimab. These receptor sequences come from an adult with an advanced solid tumor such as melanoma, head and neck, liver or kidney cancer.

This chain joins TRBV5-1 and TRBJ1-4; D might be TRBD1 (5 bases). Germline assignment: CDR1 SGHRS and CDR2 YFSETQ. The V gene lost 1 base and the J gene lost 0 bases, with 7 bases spanning the gap. The CDR3 has 15 amino acids. CDR3 DNA: TGCGCCAGCAGCTTGACGGGACCAACTAATGAAAAACTGTTTTTT. It translates to CASSLTGPTNEKLFF.

The gene calls are TRBV5-1 and TRBJ1-2, with D possibly TRBD1 on 6 matching bases. Germline CDR1 SGHRS, CDR2 YFSETQ. The CDR3 loop spans 13 amino acids. V was trimmed by 0 bases and J by 6 bases, leaving 9 bases between them. The CDR3: CASSLDRVDGYTF. Written as DNA, the CDR3 is TGCGCCAGCAGCTTGGACAGGGTCGATGGCTACACCTTC. Full variable domain (missing parts from reference TRBV5-1 and TRBJ1-2): KAGVTQTPRYLIKTRGQQVTLSCSPISGHRSVSWYQQTPGQGLQFLFEYFSETQRNKGNFPGRFSGRQFSNSRSEMNVSTLELGDSALYLCASSLDRVDGYTFGSGTRLTVV.

The chain couples TRBV5-6 to TRBJ1-5; TRBD1 aligns across 8 bases. Germline V gene data show CDR1 as SGHDT and CDR2 as YYEEEE. This CDR3 spans 15 amino acids. V lost 0 bases, J lost 4 bases, and 3 bases stayed unmatched. This CDR3 is CASSLADRDNQPQHF. In DNA, the CDR3 is TGTGCCAGCAGCTTGGCGGACAGGGATAATCAGCCCCAGCATTTT.

The rearrangement uses TRBV5-1 and TRBJ1-2; no clear D. The CDR3 is 13 residues long. Germline V gene sequence: CDR1 SGHRS, CDR2 YFSETQ. V lost 0 bases, J lost 6 bases, and 9 bases lay in between. This CDR3 reads CASSLDRINGYTF. DNA for the CDR3: TGCGCCAGCAGCTTGGACAGAATAAATGGCTACACCTTC.

The chain uses TRBV19 and TRBJ2-3; 13 positions match TRBD2. Germline loops: CDR1 LNHDA, CDR2 SQIVND (reference sequence). CDR3 length: 16 amino acids. The J segment lost 2 bases and the V segment lost 6 bases, leaving 5 bases of the junction unmatched. DNA for the CDR3: TGTGCCAGTAGCGCCGGACTAGCGGGGGTCACAGATACGCAGTATTTT. It yields the protein CASSAGLAGVTDTQYF. The complete variable domain, with remaining parts taken from reference TRBV19 and TRBJ2-3, reads DGGITQSPKYLFRKEGQNVTLSCEQNLNHDAMYWYRQDPGQGLRLIYYSQIVNDFQKGDIAEGYSVSREKKESFPLTVTSAQKNPTAFYLCASSAGLAGVTDTQYFGPGTRLTVL.

The gene calls are TRBV7-3 and TRBJ2-1; D remains unclear. CDR1 SGHTA and CDR2 FQGTGA come from the germline V gene. V dropped 3 bases and J dropped 2 bases, with 5 bases sitting between them. The length of the CDR3 is 13 residues. CDR3 coding DNA: TGTGCCAGCAGCTTCTTTGCCTACAATGAGCAGTTCTTC. It codes for CASSFFAYNEQFF. The whole variable domain, remainder taken from reference TRBV7-3 and TRBJ2-1, is GAGVSQTPSNKVTEKGKYVELRCDPISGHTALYWYRQSLGQGPEFLIYFQGTGAADDSGLPNDRFFAVRPEGSVSTLKIQRTERGDSAVYLCASSFFAYNEQFFGPGTRLTVL.

The rearrangement joins TRBV6-6 to TRBJ1-3; 8 bases line up with TRBD1. The CDR3 is made up of 14 amino acids. Germline V gene sequence: CDR1 MNHNY, CDR2 SVGAGI (reference sequence). V was pared by 5 bases and J by 7 bases, with 7 bases of the junction left unmatched. This CDR3 reads CASSQAGQGNTIYF. The CDR3 DNA reads as TGTGCCAGCAGTCAAGCCGGACAGGGTAACACCATATATTTT.

This clone occurred once. This sequence joins TRBV10-3 and TRBJ2-7; unclear D gene. The V and J ends lost 0 bases and 3 bases respectively, with 9 bases between them. CDR3 length equals 14 residues. Germline V gene sequence: CDR1 ENHRY, CDR2 SYGVKD. The CDR3 reads CAISESNDFYEQYF. The CDR3, as DNA: TGTGCCATCAGTGAGTCGAATGATTTCTACGAGCAGTACTTC.

The rearrangement joins TRBV14 to TRBJ1-5; D gene unclear. CDR3 length: 21 residues. V was cut by 0 bases and J by 2 bases, with 26 bases left in between. From germline, CDR1 is SGHDN and CDR2 FVKESK. The CDR3 DNA sequence: TGTGCCAGCAGCCAAGAGCCCTTGACTAGGCAGGACCTTTTTTGCAATCAGCCCCAGCATTTT. Its protein is CASSQEPLTRQDLFCNQPQHF.

V usage is TRBV4-1 and J usage is TRBJ2-7; 7 bases fit TRBD2. There are 16 residues in the CDR3. The V gene's germline CDR1 is MGHRA and CDR2 YSYEKL. Trimming cost V 4 bases and J 4 bases; bases outside gene matches: 13. CDR3 nucleotide sequence: TGCGCCAGCAGCCTAGTGGGAGGGGTTCCTCTTTACGAGCAGTACTTC. It encodes CASSLVGGVPLYEQYF.

The chain's CDR3 is CASSQDRNYGYTF. Written as DNA, the CDR3 is TGTGCCAGCAGTCAGGACAGAAACTATGGCTACACCTTC. The chain combines TRBV27 with TRBJ1-2; D is possibly TRBD1 (6 bases). V lost 5 bases to trimming and J lost 2 bases, with 9 bases between them. Germline CDR1 is MNHEY and CDR2 is SMNVEV (reference sequence). This CDR3 has 13 residues.

This rearrangement joins TRBV4-1 to TRBJ1-2; tentative D call: TRBD1 (5 bases). Germline values: CDR1 MGHRA, CDR2 YSYEKL. V was pared by 4 bases and J by 5 bases, with 14 bases between. CDR3 size: 14 residues. The DNA of the CDR3 is TGCGCCAGCAGCCGACTAACCTCAGGGTATGGCTACACCTTC. Its protein is CASSRLTSGYGYTF.

The CDR3 coding sequence is TGTGCCTGGAGCCCAGGGACTGGAAACACCATATATTTT. Amino acids: CAWSPGTGNTIYF. V usage is TRBV30 and J usage is TRBJ1-3; perhaps TRBD1 as D (5 bases). The CDR3 runs to 13 residues. V lost 3 bases, J lost 2 bases, and 8 bases lay in between. Per germline, CDR1 GTSNPN and CDR2 SVGIG (reference sequence).

The chain couples TRBV21-1 to TRBJ2-7. TRBV21-1 is noted as a pseudogene. This CDR3 comprises 16 residues. CDR3: CASSKVRADLPYEQYF. CDR3 coding DNA: TGTGCCAGCAGCAAAGTTCGAGCAGATTTACCCTACGAGCAGTACTTC.

This rearrangement joins TRBV19 to TRBJ2-5; perhaps D is TRBD1 or TRBD2 (5 bases each). V lost 3 bases, J lost 2 bases, and 13 bases lay in between. The V gene's germline CDR1 is LNHDA and CDR2 SQIVND (reference sequence). This CDR3 contains 15 residues. Written as DNA, the CDR3 is TGTGCCAGTAGTATCGCCAGGGCGGGTCAAGAGACCCAGTACTTC. It encodes CASSIARAGQETQYF.

This chain uses TRBV6-1 with TRBJ2-1; no definite D call. This CDR3 comprises 13 residues. Trimming left V 4 bases short and J 5 bases short, with 9 bases between. The germline CDR1 and CDR2 sequences are MNHNS and SASEGT. In DNA form, the CDR3 reads TGTGCCAGCAGTGTTACCGCTGACAATGAGCAGTTCTTC. Its protein is CASSVTADNEQFF.

The rearrangement joins TRBV9 to TRBJ2-7, with 7 positions matching TRBD1. J lost 1 base, V lost 7 bases, and 8 bases had no gene match. This CDR3 spans 14 amino acids. The germline gives CDR1 SGDLS, CDR2 YYNGEE. CDR3 region: CASSKGADSYEQYF. The DNA for the CDR3 is TGTGCCAGCTCTAAGGGGGCAGATTCCTACGAGCAGTACTTC.

This clone was seen just once. V and J are TRBV5-8 and TRBJ1-6; 7 bases align to TRBD1. Germline CDR1 and CDR2: SGHTS and YDEGEE. This CDR3 spans 15 amino acids. Trimming cost V 4 bases and J 7 bases; bases outside gene matches: 8. This CDR3 is CASSDGQAHNSPLHF. The DNA for the CDR3 is TGTGCCAGCAGCGACGGACAGGCTCACAATTCACCCCTCCACTTT.

V and J are TRBV7-6 and TRBJ2-3; 8 bases are shared with TRBD2. CDR3 length: 16 residues. V was pared by 3 bases and J by 1 base, with 6 bases of the junction left unmatched. Germline-derived CDR1 and CDR2 are SGHVS and FNYEAQ. This chain's CDR3 is CASSFATGGGTDTQYF. The CDR3 DNA sequence: TGTGCCAGCAGCTTTGCCACGGGGGGGGGCACAGATACGCAGTATTTT.

CDR3 bases: TGTGCCAGCAGTTACTCCGGGACAGGGGGCCTTGAGCAGTTCTTC. Translating gives CASSYSGTGGLEQFF. The V and J genes are TRBV7-9 and TRBJ2-1; 12 nucleotides match TRBD1. The CDR3 totals 15 residues. Trimming at V came to 6 bases and at J to 9 bases, leaving 9 bases not matched to a gene. CDR1 SEHNR and CDR2 FQNEAQ come from the germline V gene (reference sequence).

V is TRBV6-1 and J is TRBJ2-6; D is unclear. V lost 5 bases, J lost 0 bases, and 5 bases lay in between. Germline CDR1 is MNHNS and CDR2 is SASEGT. This CDR3 comprises 14 residues. The CDR3 DNA reads TGTGCCAGCAGTCAGGACTCTGGGGCCAACGTCCTGACTTTC. Translating it yields CASSQDSGANVLTF.